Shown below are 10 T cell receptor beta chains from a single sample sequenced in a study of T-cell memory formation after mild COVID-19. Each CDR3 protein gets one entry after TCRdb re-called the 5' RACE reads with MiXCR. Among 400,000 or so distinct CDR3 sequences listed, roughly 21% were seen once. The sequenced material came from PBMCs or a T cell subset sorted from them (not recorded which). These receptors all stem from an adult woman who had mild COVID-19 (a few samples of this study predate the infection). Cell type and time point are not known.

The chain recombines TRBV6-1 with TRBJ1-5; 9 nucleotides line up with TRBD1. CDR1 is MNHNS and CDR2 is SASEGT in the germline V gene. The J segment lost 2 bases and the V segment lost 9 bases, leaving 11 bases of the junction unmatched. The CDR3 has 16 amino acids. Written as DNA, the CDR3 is TGTGCCAGTGGTCCGGGACAGGGATCAGGCAATCAGCCCCAGCATTTT. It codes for CASGPGQGSGNQPQHF.

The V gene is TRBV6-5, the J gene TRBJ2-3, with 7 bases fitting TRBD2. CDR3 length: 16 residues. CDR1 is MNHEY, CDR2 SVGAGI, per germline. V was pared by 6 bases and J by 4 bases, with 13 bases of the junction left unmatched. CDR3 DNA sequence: TGTGCCAGCAGAACACGACTAGCTGGGTTTGCAGATACGCAGTATTTT. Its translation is CASRTRLAGFADTQYF.

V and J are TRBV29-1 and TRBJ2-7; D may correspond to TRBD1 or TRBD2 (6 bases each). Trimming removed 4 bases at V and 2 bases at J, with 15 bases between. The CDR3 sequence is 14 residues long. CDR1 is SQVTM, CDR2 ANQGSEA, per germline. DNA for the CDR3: TGCAGCGTTGTGAATCAGGGGAGGCCCTACGAGCAGTACTTC. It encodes CSVVNQGRPYEQYF.

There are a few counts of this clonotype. CDR3 coding DNA: TGCGCCAGCAGCTTGGATATGACTAGATACGAGCAGTACTTC. As protein: CASSLDMTRYEQYF. The gene calls are TRBV5-1 and TRBJ2-7, with D tentatively TRBD2 (6 bases). Trimming took off 0 bases at V and 4 bases at J, with 11 bases between the two ends. Germline V CDR1 and CDR2: SGHRS, YFSETQ. The CDR3 runs 14 residues.

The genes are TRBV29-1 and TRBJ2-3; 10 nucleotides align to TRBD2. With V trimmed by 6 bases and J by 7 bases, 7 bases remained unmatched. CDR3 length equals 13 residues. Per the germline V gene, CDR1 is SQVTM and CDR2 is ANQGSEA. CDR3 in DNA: TGCAGCGTCCTACTAGCGGGAATGTATACGCAGTATTTT. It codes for CSVLLAGMYTQYF.

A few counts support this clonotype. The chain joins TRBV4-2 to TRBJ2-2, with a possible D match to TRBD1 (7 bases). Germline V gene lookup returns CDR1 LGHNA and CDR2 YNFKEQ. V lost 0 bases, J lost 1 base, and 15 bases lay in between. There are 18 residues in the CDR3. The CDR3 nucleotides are TGTGCCAGCAGCCAAGAGGGGAGGAGGGGGCGGAACACCGGGGAGCTGTTTTTT. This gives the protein CASSQEGRRGRNTGELFF.

The CDR3 DNA is TGTGCCAGCAGCACCGACAGGTCCTACACCGGGGAGCTGTTTTTT. Protein sequence: CASSTDRSYTGELFF. The rearrangement links TRBV7-9 to TRBJ2-2, with D perhaps TRBD1 (6 bases). The CDR3 runs to 15 residues. Germline V CDR1 and CDR2: SEHNR, FQNEAQ (reference sequence). Trimming took 5 bases from V and 3 from J, leaving 13 bases between them.

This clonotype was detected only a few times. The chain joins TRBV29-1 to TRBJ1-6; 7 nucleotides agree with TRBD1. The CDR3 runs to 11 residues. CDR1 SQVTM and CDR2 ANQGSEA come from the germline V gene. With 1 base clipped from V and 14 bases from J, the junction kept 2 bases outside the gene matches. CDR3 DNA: TGCAGCGTTGAAGGAGGGGGCACCCTCCACTTT. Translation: CSVEGGGTLHF.

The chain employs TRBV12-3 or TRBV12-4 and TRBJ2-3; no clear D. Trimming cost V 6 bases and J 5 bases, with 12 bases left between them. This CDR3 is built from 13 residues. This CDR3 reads CASSARVEDTQYF. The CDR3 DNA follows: TGTGCCAGCAGCGCTCGGGTCGAAGATACGCAGTATTTT.

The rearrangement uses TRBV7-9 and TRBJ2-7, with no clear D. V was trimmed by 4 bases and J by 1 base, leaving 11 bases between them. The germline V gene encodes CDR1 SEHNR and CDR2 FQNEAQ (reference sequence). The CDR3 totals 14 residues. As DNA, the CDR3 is TGTGCCAGCAGCTATGGTGGCATTTCCTACGAGCAGTACTTC. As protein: CASSYGGISYEQYF.